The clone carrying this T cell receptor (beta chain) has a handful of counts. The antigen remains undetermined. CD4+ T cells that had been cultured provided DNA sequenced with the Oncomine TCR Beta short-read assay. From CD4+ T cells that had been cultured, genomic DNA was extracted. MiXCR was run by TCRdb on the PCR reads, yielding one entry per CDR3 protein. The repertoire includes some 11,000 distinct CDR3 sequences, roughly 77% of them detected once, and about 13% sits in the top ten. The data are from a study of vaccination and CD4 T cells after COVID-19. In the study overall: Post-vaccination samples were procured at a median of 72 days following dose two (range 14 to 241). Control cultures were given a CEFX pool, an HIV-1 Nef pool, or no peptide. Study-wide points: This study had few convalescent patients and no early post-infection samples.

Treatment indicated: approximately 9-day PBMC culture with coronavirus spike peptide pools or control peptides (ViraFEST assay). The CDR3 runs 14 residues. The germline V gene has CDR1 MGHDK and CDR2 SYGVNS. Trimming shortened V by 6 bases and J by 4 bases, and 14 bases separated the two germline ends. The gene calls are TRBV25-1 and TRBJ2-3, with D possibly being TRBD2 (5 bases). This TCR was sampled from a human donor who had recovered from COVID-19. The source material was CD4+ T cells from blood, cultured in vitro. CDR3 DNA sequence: TGTGCCAGCAGACTAGATAAACCACCAGATACGCAGTATTTT. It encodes CASRLDKPPDTQYF.